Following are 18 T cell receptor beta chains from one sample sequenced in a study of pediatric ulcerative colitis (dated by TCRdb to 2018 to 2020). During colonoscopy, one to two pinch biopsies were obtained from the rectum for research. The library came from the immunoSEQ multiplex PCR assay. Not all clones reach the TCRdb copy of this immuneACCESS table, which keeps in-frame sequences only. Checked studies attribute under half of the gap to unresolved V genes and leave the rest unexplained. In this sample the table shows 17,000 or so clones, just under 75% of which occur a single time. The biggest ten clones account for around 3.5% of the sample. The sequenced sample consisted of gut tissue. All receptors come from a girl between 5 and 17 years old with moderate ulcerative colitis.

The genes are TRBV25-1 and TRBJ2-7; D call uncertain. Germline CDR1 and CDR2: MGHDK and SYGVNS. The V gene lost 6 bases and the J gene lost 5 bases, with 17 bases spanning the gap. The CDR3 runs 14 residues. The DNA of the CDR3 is TGTGCCAGCAGCACTCCGGCAGGTCGCCACGAGCAGTACTTC. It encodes CASSTPAGRHEQYF.

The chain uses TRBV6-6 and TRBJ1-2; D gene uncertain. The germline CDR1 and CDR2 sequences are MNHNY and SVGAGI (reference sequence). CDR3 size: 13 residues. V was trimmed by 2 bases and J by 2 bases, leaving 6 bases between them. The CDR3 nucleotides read TGTGCCAGCAGTTACGACAACAACTATGGCTACACCTTC. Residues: CASSYDNNYGYTF.

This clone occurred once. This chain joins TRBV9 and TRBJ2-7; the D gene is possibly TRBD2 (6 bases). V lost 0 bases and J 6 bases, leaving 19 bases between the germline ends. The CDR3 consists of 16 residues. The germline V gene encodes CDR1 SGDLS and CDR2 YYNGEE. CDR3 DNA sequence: TGTGCCAGCAGCGTAGACGTCGGGGGATGGATTGGCGAGCAGTACTTC. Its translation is CASSVDVGGWIGEQYF.

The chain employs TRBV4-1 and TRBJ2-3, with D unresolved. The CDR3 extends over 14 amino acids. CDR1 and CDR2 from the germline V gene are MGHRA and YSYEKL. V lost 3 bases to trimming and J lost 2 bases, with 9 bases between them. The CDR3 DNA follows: TGCGCCAGCAGCCAGAGAAGGGACACAGATACGCAGTATTTT. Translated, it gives CASSQRRDTDTQYF.

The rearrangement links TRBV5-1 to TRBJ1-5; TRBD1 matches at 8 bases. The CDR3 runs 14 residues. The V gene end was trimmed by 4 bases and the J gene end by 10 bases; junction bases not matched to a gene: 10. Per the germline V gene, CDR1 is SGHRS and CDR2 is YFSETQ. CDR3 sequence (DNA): TGCGCCAGCAGCCCCGACAGTGGACAGGGTCCCCAGCATTTT. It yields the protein CASSPDSGQGPQHF.

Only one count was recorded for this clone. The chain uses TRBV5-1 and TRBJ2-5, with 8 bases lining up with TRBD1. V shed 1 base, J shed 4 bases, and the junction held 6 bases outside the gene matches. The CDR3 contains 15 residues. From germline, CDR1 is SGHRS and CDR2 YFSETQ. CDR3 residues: CASSLNGQGGETQYF. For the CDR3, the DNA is TGCGCCAGCAGCTTGAATGGACAGGGTGGAGAGACCCAGTACTTC.

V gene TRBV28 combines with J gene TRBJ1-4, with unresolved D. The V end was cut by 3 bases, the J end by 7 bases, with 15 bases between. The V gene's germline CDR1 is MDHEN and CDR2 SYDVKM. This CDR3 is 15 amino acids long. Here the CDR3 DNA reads TGTGCCAGCAGTTTTCCGGGAGCCCGGCGTGAAAAACTGTTTTTT. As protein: CASSFPGARREKLFF.

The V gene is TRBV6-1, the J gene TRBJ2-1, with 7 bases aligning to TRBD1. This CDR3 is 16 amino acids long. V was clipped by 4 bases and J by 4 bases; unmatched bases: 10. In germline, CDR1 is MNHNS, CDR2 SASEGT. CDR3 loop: CASSGNKGGAYNEQFF. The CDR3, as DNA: TGTGCCAGCAGTGGGAATAAAGGGGGCGCTTACAATGAGCAGTTCTTC.

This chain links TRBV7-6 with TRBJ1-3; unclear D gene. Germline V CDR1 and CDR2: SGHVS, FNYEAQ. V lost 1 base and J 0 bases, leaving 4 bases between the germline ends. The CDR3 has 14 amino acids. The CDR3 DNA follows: TGTGCCAGCAGCTTAGGACACTCTGGAAACACCATATATTTT. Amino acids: CASSLGHSGNTIYF.

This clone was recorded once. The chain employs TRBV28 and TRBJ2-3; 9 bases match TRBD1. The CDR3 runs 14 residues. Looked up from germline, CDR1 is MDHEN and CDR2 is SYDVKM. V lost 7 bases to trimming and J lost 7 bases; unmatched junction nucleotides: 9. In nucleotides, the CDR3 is TGTGCCAGCACCCCAGGGGGACAGGGTTATACGCAGTATTTT. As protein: CASTPGGQGYTQYF.

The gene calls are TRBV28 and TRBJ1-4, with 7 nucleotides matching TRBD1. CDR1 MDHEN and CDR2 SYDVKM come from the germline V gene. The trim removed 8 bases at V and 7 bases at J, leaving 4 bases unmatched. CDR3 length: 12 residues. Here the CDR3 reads CASEGQTEKLFF. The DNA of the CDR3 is TGTGCCAGCGAGGGACAGACTGAAAAACTGTTTTTT.

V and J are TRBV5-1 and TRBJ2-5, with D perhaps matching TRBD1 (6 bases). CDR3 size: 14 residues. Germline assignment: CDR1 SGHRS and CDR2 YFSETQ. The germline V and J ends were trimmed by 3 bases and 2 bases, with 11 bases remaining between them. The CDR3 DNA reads TGCGCCAGCAGCTCGGACAGCACTCAAGAGACCCAGTACTTC. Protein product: CASSSDSTQETQYF.

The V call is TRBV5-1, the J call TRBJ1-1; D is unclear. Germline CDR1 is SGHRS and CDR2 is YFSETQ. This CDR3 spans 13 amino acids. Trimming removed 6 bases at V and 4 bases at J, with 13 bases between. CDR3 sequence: CASKKAGPTEAFF. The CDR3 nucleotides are TGCGCCAGCAAGAAAGCCGGCCCCACTGAAGCTTTCTTT. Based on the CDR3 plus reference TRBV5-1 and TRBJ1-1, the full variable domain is KAGVTQTPRYLIKTRGQQVTLSCSPISGHRSVSWYQQTPGQGLQFLFEYFSETQRNKGNFPGRFSGRQFSNSRSEMNVSTLELGDSALYLCASKKAGPTEAFFGQGTRLTVV.

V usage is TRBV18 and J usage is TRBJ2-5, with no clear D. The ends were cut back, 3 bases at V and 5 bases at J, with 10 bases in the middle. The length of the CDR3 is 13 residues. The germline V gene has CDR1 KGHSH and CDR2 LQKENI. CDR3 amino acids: CASSPRPDETQYF. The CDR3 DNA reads TGTGCCAGCTCACCCCGCCCCGACGAGACCCAGTACTTC.

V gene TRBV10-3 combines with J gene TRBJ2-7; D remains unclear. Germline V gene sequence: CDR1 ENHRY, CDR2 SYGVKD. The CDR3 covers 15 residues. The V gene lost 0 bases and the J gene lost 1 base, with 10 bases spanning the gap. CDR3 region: CAISESRAQSYEQYF. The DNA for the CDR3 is TGTGCCATCAGTGAGTCTAGGGCCCAGTCCTACGAGCAGTACTTC.

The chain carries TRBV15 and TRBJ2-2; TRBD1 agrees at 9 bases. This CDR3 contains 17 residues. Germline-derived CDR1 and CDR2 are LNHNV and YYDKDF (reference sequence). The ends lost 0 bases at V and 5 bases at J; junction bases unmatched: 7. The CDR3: CATSRDRGTGRTGELFF. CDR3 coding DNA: TGTGCCACCAGCAGAGATCGGGGGACAGGGCGTACCGGGGAGCTGTTTTTT.

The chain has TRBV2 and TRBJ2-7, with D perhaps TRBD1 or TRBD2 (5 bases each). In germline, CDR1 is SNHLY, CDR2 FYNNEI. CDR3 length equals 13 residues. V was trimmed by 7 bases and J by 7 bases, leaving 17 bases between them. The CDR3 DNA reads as TGTGCCAGCACCAGTGGGGGAGTTGGAGAGCAGTACTTC. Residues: CASTSGGVGEQYF.

The CDR3 protein is CASSLGTSWASNEQFF. The CDR3 DNA sequence: TGTGCCAGCAGTCTTGGGACTTCCTGGGCCTCCAATGAGCAGTTCTTC. The V call is TRBV28, the J call TRBJ2-1, with D perhaps TRBD2 (6 bases). The CDR3 is 16 amino acids. V was shortened by 5 bases and J by 6 bases, with 20 bases between the two germline ends. Germline V gene lookup returns CDR1 MDHEN and CDR2 SYDVKM.